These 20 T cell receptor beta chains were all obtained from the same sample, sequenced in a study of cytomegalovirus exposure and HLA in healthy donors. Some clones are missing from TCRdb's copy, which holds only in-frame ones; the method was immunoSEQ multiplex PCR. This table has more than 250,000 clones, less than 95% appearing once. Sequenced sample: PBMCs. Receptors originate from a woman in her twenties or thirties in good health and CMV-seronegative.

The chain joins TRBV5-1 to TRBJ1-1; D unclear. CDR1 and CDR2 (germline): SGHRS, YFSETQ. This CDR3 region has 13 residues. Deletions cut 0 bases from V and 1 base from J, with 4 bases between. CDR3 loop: CASSLEANTEAFF. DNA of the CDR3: TGCGCCAGCAGCTTGGAAGCGAACACTGAAGCTTTCTTT. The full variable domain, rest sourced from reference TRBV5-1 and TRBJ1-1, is KAGVTQTPRYLIKTRGQQVTLSCSPISGHRSVSWYQQTPGQGLQFLFEYFSETQRNKGNFPGRFSGRQFSNSRSEMNVSTLELGDSALYLCASSLEANTEAFFGQGTRLTVV.

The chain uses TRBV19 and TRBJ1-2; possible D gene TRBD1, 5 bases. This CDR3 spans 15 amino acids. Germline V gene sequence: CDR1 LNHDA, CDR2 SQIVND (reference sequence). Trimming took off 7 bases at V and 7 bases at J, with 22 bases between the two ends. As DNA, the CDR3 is TGTGCCAGTACCCCTCTGCGGGACCCTCTCCGTGGCTACACCTTC. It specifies CASTPLRDPLRGYTF.

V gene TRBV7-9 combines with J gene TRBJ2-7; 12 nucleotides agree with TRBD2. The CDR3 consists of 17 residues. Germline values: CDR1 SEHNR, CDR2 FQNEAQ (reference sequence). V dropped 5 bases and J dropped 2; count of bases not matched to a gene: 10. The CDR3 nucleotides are TGTGCCAGCAGCCTCGGGACTAGCGGGCGACCTACCTACGAGCAGTACTTC. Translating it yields CASSLGTSGRPTYEQYF.

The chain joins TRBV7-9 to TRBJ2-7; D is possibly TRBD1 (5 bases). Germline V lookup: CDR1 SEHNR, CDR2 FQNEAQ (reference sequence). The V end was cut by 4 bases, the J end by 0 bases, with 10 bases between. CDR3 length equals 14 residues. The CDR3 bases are TGTGCCAGCAGCTCCCGACAGAGCTCCTACGAGCAGTACTTC. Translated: CASSSRQSSYEQYF.

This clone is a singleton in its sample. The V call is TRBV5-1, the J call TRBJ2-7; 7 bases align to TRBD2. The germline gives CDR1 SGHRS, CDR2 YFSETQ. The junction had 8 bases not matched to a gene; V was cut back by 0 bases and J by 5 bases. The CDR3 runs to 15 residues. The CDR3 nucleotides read TGCGCCAGCAGCTTGGAGGGCGGGAGTCTCGACGAGCAGTACTTC. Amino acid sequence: CASSLEGGSLDEQYF.

The CDR3 loop reads CASSFGQGTNGELFF. Written as DNA, the CDR3 is TGTGCCAGCAGCTTCGGACAGGGGACAAACGGGGAGCTGTTTTTT. The chain joins TRBV13 to TRBJ2-2; 9 bases align to TRBD1. V shed 3 bases, J shed 7 bases, and the junction held 6 bases outside the gene matches. This CDR3 spans 15 amino acids. CDR1 is PRHDT, CDR2 FYEKMQ, per germline (reference sequence).

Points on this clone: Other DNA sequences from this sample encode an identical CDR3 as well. CDR3 bases: TGTGCCAGCAGCGTAGGGGGAGCCGGGGAGCTGTTTTTT. Amino acid sequence: CASSVGGAGELFF. The genes are TRBV9 and TRBJ2-2, with D possibly being TRBD2 (5 bases). The CDR3 contains 13 residues. Germline V gene sequence: CDR1 SGDLS, CDR2 YYNGEE. V lost 0 bases, J lost 6 bases, and 6 bases lay in between.

The DNA of the CDR3 is TGTGCCAGCAGATCGGCTGGAAACACCATATATTTT. As protein: CASRSAGNTIYF. The V and J genes are TRBV11-3 and TRBJ1-3; D unclear. V lost 6 bases and J lost 2, with 5 bases in between. The germline V gene encodes CDR1 SGHNT and CDR2 YENEEA. This CDR3 comprises 12 residues.

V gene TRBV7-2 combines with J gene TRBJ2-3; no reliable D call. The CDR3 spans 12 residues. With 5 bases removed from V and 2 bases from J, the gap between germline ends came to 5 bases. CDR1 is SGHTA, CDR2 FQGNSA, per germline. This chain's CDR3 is CASSRLTDTQYF. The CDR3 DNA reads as TGTGCCAGCAGCCGACTCACAGATACGCAGTATTTT.

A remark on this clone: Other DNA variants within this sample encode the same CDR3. The CDR3 spells CASSQDTGAGELFF. CDR3 DNA sequence: TGCGCCAGCAGCCAAGATACGGGGGCCGGGGAGCTGTTTTTT. The chain is built from TRBV4-3 and TRBJ2-2; maybe TRBD2 (6 bases). This CDR3 is 14 amino acids long. Germline CDR1 is LGHNA and CDR2 is YSLEER. Trimming took 0 bases from V and 6 from J, leaving 8 bases between them.

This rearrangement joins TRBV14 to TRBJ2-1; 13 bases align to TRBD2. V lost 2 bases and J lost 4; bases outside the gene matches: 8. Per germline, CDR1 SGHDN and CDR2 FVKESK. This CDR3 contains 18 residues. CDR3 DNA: TGTGCCAGCAGCCAACCAGGGACTAGCGGGAAACTTTACAATGAGCAGTTCTTC. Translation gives CASSQPGTSGKLYNEQFF.

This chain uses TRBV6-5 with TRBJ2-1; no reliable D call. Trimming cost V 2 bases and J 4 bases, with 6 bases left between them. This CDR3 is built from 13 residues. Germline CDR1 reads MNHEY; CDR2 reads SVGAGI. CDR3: CASSYGRYNEQFF. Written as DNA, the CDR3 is TGTGCCAGCAGTTACGGTAGATACAATGAGCAGTTCTTC.

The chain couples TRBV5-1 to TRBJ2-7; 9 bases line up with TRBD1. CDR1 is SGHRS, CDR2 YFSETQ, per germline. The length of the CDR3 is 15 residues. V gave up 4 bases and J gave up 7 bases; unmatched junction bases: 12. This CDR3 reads CASSPTWTGAREQYF. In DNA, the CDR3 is TGCGCCAGCAGCCCTACTTGGACAGGGGCCAGGGAGCAGTACTTC.

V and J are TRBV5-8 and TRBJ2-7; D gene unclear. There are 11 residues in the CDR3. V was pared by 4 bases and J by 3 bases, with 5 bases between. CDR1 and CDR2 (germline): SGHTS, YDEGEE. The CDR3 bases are TGTGCCAGCAGCCTAGGCTACGAGCAGTACTTC. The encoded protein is CASSLGYEQYF.

CDR3 coding DNA: TGTGCCAGCAGTTTCCGGGGGACAGGGGCCTACGAGCAGTACTTC. Protein: CASSFRGTGAYEQYF. The gene calls are TRBV28 and TRBJ2-7, with 10 bases that match TRBD1. J was trimmed by 2 bases and V by 3 bases; bases with no gene match: 4. The germline V gene encodes CDR1 MDHEN and CDR2 SYDVKM. This CDR3 is built from 15 residues.

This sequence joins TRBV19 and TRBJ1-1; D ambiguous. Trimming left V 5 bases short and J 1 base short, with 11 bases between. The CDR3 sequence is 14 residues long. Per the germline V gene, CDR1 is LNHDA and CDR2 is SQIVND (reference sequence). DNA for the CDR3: TGTGCCAGTAGTGTCAGTGCGGAGAACACTGAAGCTTTCTTT. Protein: CASSVSAENTEAFF.

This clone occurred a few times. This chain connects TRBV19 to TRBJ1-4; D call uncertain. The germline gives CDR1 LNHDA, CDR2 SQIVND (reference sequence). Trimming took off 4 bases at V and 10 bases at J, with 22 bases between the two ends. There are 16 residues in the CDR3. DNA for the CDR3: TGTGCCAGTAGTACGCAAAGCGGCCGAGGAGTTGGAAAACTGTTTTTT. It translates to CASSTQSGRGVGKLFF. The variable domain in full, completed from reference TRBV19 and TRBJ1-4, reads DGGITQSPKYLFRKEGQNVTLSCEQNLNHDAMYWYRQDPGQGLRLIYYSQIVNDFQKGDIAEGYSVSREKKESFPLTVTSAQKNPTAFYLCASSTQSGRGVGKLFFGSGTQLSVL.

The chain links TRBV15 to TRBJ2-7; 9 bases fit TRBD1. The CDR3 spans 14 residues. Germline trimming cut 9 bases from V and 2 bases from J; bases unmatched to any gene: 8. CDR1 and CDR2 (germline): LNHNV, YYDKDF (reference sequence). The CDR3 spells CATGDRGAPYEQYF. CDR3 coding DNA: TGTGCCACTGGTGACAGGGGGGCCCCCTACGAGCAGTACTTC.

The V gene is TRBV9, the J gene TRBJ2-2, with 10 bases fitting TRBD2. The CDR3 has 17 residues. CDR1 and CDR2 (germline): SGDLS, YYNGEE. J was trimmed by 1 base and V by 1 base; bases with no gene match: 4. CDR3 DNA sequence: TGTGCCAGCAGCGTACCCAGGACTAGCGGGAACACCGGGGAGCTGTTTTTT. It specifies CASSVPRTSGNTGELFF. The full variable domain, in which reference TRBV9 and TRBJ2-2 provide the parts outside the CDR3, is DSGVTQTPKHLITATGQRVTLRCSPRSGDLSVYWYQQSLDQGLQFLIQYYNGEERAKGNILERFSAQQFPDLHSELNLSSLELGDSALYFCASSVPRTSGNTGELFFGEGSRLTVL.

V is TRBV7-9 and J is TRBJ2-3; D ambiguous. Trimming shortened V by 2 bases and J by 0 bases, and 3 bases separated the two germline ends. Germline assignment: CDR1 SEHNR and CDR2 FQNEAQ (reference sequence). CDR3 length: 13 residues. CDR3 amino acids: CASSLSSTDTQYF. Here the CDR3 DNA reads TGTGCCAGCAGCTTATCCAGCACAGATACGCAGTATTTT.